These T cell receptor beta chains were read from a single sample in a study of blood T cell repertoires in COVID-19. Sequencing used immunoSEQ multiplex PCR; TCRdb keeps in-frame clones, though not all of them. Counted here are about 100,000 clones, more than 65% occurring once; the ten biggest clones make up under 35%. Sequencing was carried out using peripheral blood. These receptors were obtained from an older man with active or convalescent COVID-19. Each CDR3 is given with its conserved first and last residue. Each record gives: clone size, D gene, J gene, CDR3 length, V gene, CDR3 DNA, CDR3 protein. D genes are given only for firm matches. The size of a clone is reported for some rows only, either as once, few or many, or as a class for expanded clones.

>NA|NA|TRBJ2-7|13|TRBV28
TGTGCCTCAGGCCTTCGGGGTGCTTACGAGCAGTACTTC
CASGLRGAYEQYF
>NA|TRBD2|TRBJ2-1|22|TRBV9
TGTGCCAGCAGCGTATCCCCCGCCCGGGCGGGAGGGCTTGAAGATAATACTATTGAGCAGTTCTTC
CASSVSPARAGGLEDNTIEQFF
>NA|TRBD2|TRBJ2-1|18|TRBV4-2
TGTGCCAGCAGCCACGCTCCCGGGACTAGCGGCTCCTACAATGAGCAGTTCTTC
CASSHAPGTSGSYNEQFF
>NA|TRBD2|TRBJ2-1|17|TRBV5-1
TGCGCCAGCAGCTTGATGTCCGGGACTAGCGGGAGTGCTGAGCAGTTCTTC
CASSLMSGTSGSAEQFF
>NA|NA|TRBJ1-1|13|TRBV30
TGTGCCTGGAGTAAAATGAGGAACACTGAAGCTTTCTTT
CAWSKMRNTEAFF
>NA|TRBD1|TRBJ2-3|17|TRBV7-9
TGTGCCAGCAGTTTCAACAACAGGGGCATGAGACCGGATACGCAGTATTTT
CASSFNNRGMRPDTQYF
>NA|NA|TRBJ1-1|12|TRBV5-5
TGTGCCAGCAGGGACAGCCCCACGGAAGCTTTCTTT
CASRDSPTEAFF
>NA|TRBD1|TRBJ1-2|15|TRBV27
TGTGCCAGCAGTGACTCCGGGACAGGGGACTATGGCTACACCTTC
CASSDSGTGDYGYTF
>NA|TRBD1|TRBJ2-7|15|TRBV28
TGTGCCAGCAGTGGGGGACAGAAAGGATCCTACGAGCAGTACTTC
CASSGGQKGSYEQYF
>NA|NA|TRBJ2-3|15|TRBV7-2
TGTGCCAGCAGCTTACCAGCGGGTATCACAGATACGCAGTATTTT
CASSLPAGITDTQYF
>NA|NA|TRBJ2-5|13|TRBV30
TGTGCCTGGAGTCGGCAGGCAAAAGAGACCCAGTACTTC
CAWSRQAKETQYF
>once|NA|TRBJ1-2|14|TRBV19
TGTGCCAGTAGTCCCCCGGTAGCTAACTATGGCTACACCTTC
CASSPPVANYGYTF
>NA|TRBD1|TRBJ1-2|17|TRBV19
TGTGCCAGTACCCCTAGGCGACAGGGAGGAGTCAGTAGTGGCTACACCTTC
CASTPRRQGGVSSGYTF
>NA|TRBD2|TRBJ2-5|13|TRBV11-2
TGTGCCAGCAGCTCGGGACTAAAAGAGACCCAGTACTTC
CASSSGLKETQYF
>NA|NA|TRBJ2-1|17|TRBV7-3
TGTGCCAGCAGCCCTAGTACTCTTTCGAGCTCCTACAATGAGCAGTTCTTC
CASSPSTLSSSYNEQFF
>NA|TRBD1|TRBJ1-6|15|TRBV28
TGTGCCAGCAGTCTCCGGGACAGGGGTTATTCACCCCTCCACTTT
CASSLRDRGYSPLHF